Presented here are 5 T cell receptor beta chains from one specimen sequenced in a study of blood T cell repertoires in COVID-19. Sequenced by immunoSEQ multiplex PCR; TCRdb stores in-frame clones only, minus some. The sample yields more than 65,000 clones, roughly 87% seen once. The sequenced sample was peripheral blood. These receptors originate from a man aged 55 to 70 with acute or convalescent COVID-19.

J is TRBJ1-5 and V is TRBV7-2; the D is unclear. The V gene's germline CDR1 is SGHTA and CDR2 FQGNSA. The CDR3 runs to 13 residues. The V and J ends lost 4 bases and 4 bases respectively, with 8 bases between them. CDR3 sequence: CASSSGKNQPQHF. In DNA form, the CDR3 reads TGTGCCAGCAGCTCAGGTAAAAATCAGCCCCAGCATTTT.

The chain uses TRBV6-2 or TRBV6-3 and TRBJ1-5; TRBD1 matches 7 bases. The CDR3 has 15 amino acids. The V segment lost 4 bases and the J segment 4 bases; nucleotides outside the gene matches: 7. Germline values: CDR1 MNHEY, CDR2 SVGEGT. DNA for the CDR3: TGTGCCAGCAGTTTTGCAGGGGGTTATAATCAGCCCCAGCATTTT. Translation: CASSFAGGYNQPQHF.

This clone was picked up one time. The chain combines TRBV6-6 with TRBJ1-2; 8 nucleotides agree with TRBD1. V trimming: 7 bases; J trimming: 1 base; junction bases outside the gene matches: 11. Germline CDR1 MNHNY, CDR2 SVGAGI (reference sequence). This CDR3 contains 16 residues. CDR3 in DNA: TGTGCCAGCACCCGAGGGACAGGTGATTTTAACTATGGCTACACCTTC. Protein: CASTRGTGDFNYGYTF.

The table lists this clone with a count of one. This chain joins TRBV3-1 (or the pseudogene TRBV3-2) and TRBJ1-4; 8 nucleotides agree with TRBD1. V gave up 3 bases and J gave up 3 bases; unmatched junction bases: 3. CDR3 length: 15 amino acids. Germline V gives CDR1 LGHDT, CDR2 YNNKEL (reference sequence). This chain's CDR3 is CASSHQGASNEKLFF. The CDR3 DNA sequence: TGTGCCAGCAGCCACCAGGGGGCCTCTAATGAAAAACTGTTTTTT.

This chain uses TRBV5-1 with TRBJ1-5; D may be TRBD1 (5 bases). The CDR3 has 13 residues. CDR1 and CDR2 from the germline V gene are SGHRS and YFSETQ. V was pared by 0 bases and J by 7 bases, with 8 bases between. CDR3 amino acids: CASSLEAGQPQHF. For the CDR3, the DNA is TGCGCCAGCAGCTTGGAAGCAGGGCAGCCCCAGCATTTT.